This T cell receptor beta chain came from a study of blood T cell repertoires in COVID-19. The V gene lost 2 bases and the J gene lost 5 bases, with 9 bases spanning the gap. Germline V lookup: CDR1 SGHVS, CDR2 FQNEAQ. The CDR3 has 13 residues. The repertoire was sequenced with immunoSEQ multiplex PCR; TCRdb's copy has only in-frame clones and lacks some. The sample consists of more than 100,000 clones, about 79% of them appearing once. This sequence joins TRBV7-8 and TRBJ2-5, with D possibly being TRBD2 (5 bases). The receptor comes from a woman between 65 and 79 years old with acute or convalescent COVID-19. Sequencing was performed on peripheral blood. The CDR3, as DNA: TGTGCCAGCAGCTTACCGGGATGGGAGACCCAGTACTTC. Protein sequence: CASSLPGWETQYF.